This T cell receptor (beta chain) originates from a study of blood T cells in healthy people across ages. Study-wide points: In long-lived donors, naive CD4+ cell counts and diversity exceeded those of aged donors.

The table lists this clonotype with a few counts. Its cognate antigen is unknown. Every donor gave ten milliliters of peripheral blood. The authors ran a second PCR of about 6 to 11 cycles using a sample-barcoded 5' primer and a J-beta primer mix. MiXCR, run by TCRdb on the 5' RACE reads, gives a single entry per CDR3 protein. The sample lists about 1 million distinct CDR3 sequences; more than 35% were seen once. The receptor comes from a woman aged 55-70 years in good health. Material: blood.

CDR3 sequence: CASSPRSSWGGADTQYF. DNA for the CDR3: TGTGCCAGCAGTCCCCGTTCGAGTTGGGGCGGGGCAGATACGCAGTATTTT. The rearrangement joins TRBV27 to TRBJ2-3; D might be TRBD2 (6 bases). The CDR3 spans 17 residues. The germline V gene encodes CDR1 MNHEY and CDR2 SMNVEV (reference sequence). The V and J ends lost 5 bases and 4 bases respectively, with 22 bases between them.